The rows below give T cell receptor beta chains drawn from one sample of a study of blood T cell repertoires in COVID-19. TCRdb keeps only in-frame clones here, not all; method: immunoSEQ multiplex PCR. The sample shows around 300,000 clones, 89% of them seen only once. Sequencing input: PBMCs or T cells enriched from blood (not recorded which). The receptor set was obtained from a woman younger than 45 who had recovered from COVID-19. CDR3s include the opening cysteine and the closing phenylalanine or tryptophan. A D gene is named only where the DNA matches it firmly. A clone size is listed for some rows: how often the clone was seen (once, few, many), or a class if it is expanded.

TRBD2	TRBV25-1	-	TRBJ2-1	TGTGCCAGCAGCCCTAGCGGGAGTATCAATGAGCAGTTCTTC	CASSPSGSINEQFF
-	TRBV28	-	TRBJ2-1	TGTGCCAGCAGTTTTCAGGGTAACGAGCAGTTCTTC	CASSFQGNEQFF
TRBD1	TRBV15	few	TRBJ2-2	TGTGCCACCTGCCCGGACAGGGGGAGGACCGGGGAGCTGTTTTTT	CATCPDRGRTGELFF
TRBD1	TRBV7-9	-	TRBJ2-4	TGTGCCAGCAGCTCATATGGACAGGGTACAAACATTCAGTACTTC	CASSSYGQGTNIQYF
-	TRBV29-1	few	TRBJ1-2	TGCAGCGTGCGCGATGGCTACACCTTC	CSVRDGYTF
-	TRBV27	once	TRBJ2-7	TGTGCCAGCAGTTTATTAGCTAGCTGGGAGCAGTACTTC	CASSLLASWEQYF
-	TRBV18	-	TRBJ1-1	TGTGCCAGCTCACCGCCGGACAGAGGAAACACTGAAGCTTTCTTT	CASSPPDRGNTEAFF
TRBD1	TRBV5-1	-	TRBJ2-3	TGCGCCAGCAGCTCGGACAGGGGCTGGGCAGATACGCAGTATTTT	CASSSDRGWADTQYF
-	TRBV3-1/TRBV3-2	once	TRBJ2-7	TGTGCCAGCAGCCAAGATCCAATCGGGGTTCAGCAGTACTTC	CASSQDPIGVQQYF
TRBD1	TRBV18	-	TRBJ2-7	TGTGCCAGCTCACCCGGGACAGGGGCCTACGAGCAGTACTTC	CASSPGTGAYEQYF
TRBD2	TRBV27	-	TRBJ2-2	TGTGCCACCCGTAGCGGGAGGAACACCGGGGAGCTGTTTTTT	CATRSGRNTGELFF
-	TRBV11-2	-	TRBJ1-3	TGTGCCAGCAGCCCCCGATTCGTTAGTAGAAACACCATATATTTT	CASSPRFVSRNTIYF
TRBD2	TRBV11-2	few	TRBJ2-3	TGTGCCAGCAGCTTTATAGCGGGGGCCAGGAATACGCAGTATTTT	CASSFIAGARNTQYF
-	TRBV11-2	-	TRBJ2-7	TGTGCCAGCAGCTTACAAACAGGTTATTACGAGCAGTACTTC	CASSLQTGYYEQYF